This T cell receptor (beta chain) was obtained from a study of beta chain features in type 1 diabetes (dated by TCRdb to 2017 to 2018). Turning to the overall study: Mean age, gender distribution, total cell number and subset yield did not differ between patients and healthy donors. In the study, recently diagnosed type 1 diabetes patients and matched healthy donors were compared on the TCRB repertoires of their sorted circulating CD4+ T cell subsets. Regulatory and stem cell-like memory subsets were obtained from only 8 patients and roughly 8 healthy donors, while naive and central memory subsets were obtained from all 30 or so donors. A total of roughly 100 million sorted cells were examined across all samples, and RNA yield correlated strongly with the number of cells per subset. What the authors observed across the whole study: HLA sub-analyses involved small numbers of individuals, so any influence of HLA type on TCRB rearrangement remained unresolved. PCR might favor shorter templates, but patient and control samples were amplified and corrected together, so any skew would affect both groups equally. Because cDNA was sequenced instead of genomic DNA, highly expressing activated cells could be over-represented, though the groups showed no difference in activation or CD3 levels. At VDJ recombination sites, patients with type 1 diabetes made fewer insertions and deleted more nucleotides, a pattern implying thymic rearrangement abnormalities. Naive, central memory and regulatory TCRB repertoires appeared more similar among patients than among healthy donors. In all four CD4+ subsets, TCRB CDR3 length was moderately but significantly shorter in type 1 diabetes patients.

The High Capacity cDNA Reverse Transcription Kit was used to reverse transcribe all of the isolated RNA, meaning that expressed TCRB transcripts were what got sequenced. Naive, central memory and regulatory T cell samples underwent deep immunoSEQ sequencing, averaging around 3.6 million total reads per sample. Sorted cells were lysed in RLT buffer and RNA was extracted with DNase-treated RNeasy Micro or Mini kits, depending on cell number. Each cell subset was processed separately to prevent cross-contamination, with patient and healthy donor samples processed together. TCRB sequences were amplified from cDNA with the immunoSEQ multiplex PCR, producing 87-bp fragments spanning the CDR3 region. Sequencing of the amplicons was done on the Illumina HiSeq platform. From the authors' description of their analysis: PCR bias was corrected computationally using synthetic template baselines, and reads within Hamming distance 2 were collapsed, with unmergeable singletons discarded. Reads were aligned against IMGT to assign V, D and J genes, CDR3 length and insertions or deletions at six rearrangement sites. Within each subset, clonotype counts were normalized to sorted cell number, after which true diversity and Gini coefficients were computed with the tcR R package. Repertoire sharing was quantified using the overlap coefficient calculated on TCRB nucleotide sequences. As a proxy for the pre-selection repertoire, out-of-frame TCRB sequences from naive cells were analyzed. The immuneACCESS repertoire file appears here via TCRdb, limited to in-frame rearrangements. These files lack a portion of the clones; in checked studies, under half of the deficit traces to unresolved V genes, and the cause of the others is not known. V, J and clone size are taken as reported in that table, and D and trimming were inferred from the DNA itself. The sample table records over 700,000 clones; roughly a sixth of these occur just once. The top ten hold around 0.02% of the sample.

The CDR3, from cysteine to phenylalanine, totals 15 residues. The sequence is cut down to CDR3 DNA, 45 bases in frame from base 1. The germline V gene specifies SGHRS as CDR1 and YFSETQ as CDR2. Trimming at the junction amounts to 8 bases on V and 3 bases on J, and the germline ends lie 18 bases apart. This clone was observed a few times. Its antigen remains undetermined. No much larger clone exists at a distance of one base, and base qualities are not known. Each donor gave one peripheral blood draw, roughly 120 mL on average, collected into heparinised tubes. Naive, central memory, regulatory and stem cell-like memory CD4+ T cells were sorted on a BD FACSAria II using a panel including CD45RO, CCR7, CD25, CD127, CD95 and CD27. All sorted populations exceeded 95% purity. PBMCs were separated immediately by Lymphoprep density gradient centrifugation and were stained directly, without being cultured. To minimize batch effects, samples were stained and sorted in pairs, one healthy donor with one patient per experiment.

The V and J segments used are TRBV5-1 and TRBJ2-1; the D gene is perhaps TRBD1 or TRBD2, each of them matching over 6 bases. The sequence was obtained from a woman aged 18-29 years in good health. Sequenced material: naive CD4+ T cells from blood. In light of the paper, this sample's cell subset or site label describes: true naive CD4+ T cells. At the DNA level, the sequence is TGCGCCAGTACTAAGGGGGGAGAGAGCTACAATGAGCAGTTCTTC. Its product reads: CASTKGGESYNEQFF. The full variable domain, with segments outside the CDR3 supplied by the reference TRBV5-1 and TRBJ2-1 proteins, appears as KAGVTQTPRYLIKTRGQQVTLSCSPISGHRSVSWYQQTPGQGLQFLFEYFSETQRNKGNFPGRFSGRQFSNSRSEMNVSTLELGDSALYLCASTKGGESYNEQFFGPGTRLTVL.